This T cell receptor (beta chain) was identified during a study of blood T cells in healthy people across ages (dated by TCRdb to between 2014 and 2017). As for the study more broadly: In model experiments, roughly one uniquely barcoded TCR beta cDNA molecule per two T cells was captured by template switching. Age-related changes in TCR beta repertoire diversity were measured in the study by deep sequencing normalized with unique cDNA molecular identifiers. The donors were split into four age groups: young (average about 16 years), middle-aged (around 40), aged (roughly 65) and long-lived (approximately 80). To avoid experimental bias, donors of different ages were distributed randomly across sequencing lanes. The study analyzed two additional independent replicas of 1 million unique cDNA reads from the same blood draw for two donors, one aged 18 to 29 and one aged 80 or older.

This clonotype was recorded many times. It has no known antigen specificity. No base-level quality is on record; no much larger clone is a single base apart. Libraries were built with 5' RACE. Data came from an Illumina HiSeq 2500. A second PCR of about 7 to 12 cycles was run with a J-beta primer mix and a sample-barcoded 5' primer. A unique molecular identifier was introduced onto each TCR beta cDNA molecule by a template-switch 5' adaptor carrying 12 random nucleotides. Each sample yielded at least 3 million CDR3-containing paired-end reads. The Mint cDNA synthesis kit, primed by a TRBC-specific oligonucleotide, was used to synthesize first-strand cDNA from all RNA. Following uracil-DNA glycosylase treatment, all cDNA underwent a first 18-cycle PCR with the universal primers M1SS and BC2_uni_R. In the authors' own workflow: For normalization, 1 million high-quality reads were randomly selected from each sample, with every read carrying a distinct molecular identifier. Instead of being binned into consensus sequences, reads that shared molecular identifiers were thrown out. MiTCR, run with a Q25 quality threshold and the strictest error-elimination algorithm, handled CDR3 identification, clonotype clustering and error correction. A nonparametric unseen species model with Euler transformation was used to estimate lower-bound total TCR beta diversity. The public reads were quality trimmed at Q25 with fastp and then assembled into clones with MiXCR by TCRdb, keeping productive beta chains. Entries that share a CDR3 protein sequence are merged under the most common genes and DNA. TCRdb's processing, not the authors' own work, is the source of the V and J calls. Present in this sample are more than 700,000 distinct CDR3 sequences, 53% of which were seen just once. About 42% of the sample is held by the ten biggest clonotypes.

V drops 0 bases and J drops 2 bases, leaving 9 bases in between. The germline V gene provides CDR1 SGHRS and CDR2 YFSETQ. From its cysteine to its phenylalanine, the CDR3 spans 14 amino acids. The CDR3 DNA has 42 bases and is translated from base 1. What the study reported, not specific to this receptor: Estimates of total diversity based on one million sequenced T cells were considered lower bounds and underestimates. A strong correlation was found between observed TCR beta diversity and the percentage of naive T cells measured by flow cytometry. Donor CMV infection status was unknown, potentially confounding age-related changes in expanded clonotypes. As age increased, observed TCR beta diversity per million T cells dropped in a roughly linear way, and a significant reduction was already evident by age 40. Compared with the aged group, the long-lived group had more naive CD4+ T cells, fewer expanded clones and increased TCR diversity, a pattern suggesting age selection. Because profiling used bulk unsorted PBMCs, naive and antigen-experienced compartments could not be compared conclusively.

The roughly 37 donors, aged about 6 to 100 years, were systemically healthy Caucasian individuals from Russia. Roughly 9 milliliters of peripheral blood were drawn from each donor into EDTA-treated Vacutainer tubes. Ficoll-Paque density-gradient centrifugation was used to isolate PBMCs, with at least 6 million per sample. Total RNA, at least 6 micrograms per sample, was extracted from PBMCs with Trizol reagent. For every donor, flow cytometry on a PBMC aliquot measured the percentage of naive CD45RAhigh/CD27high T cells. The rearrangement combines TRBV5-1 with TRBJ2-7; the D gene remains uncertain. This clonotype was sampled from a man older than 75 in good health. The sequencing sample was made of blood. The sequenced DNA: TGCGCCAGCAGCTTGGAACGTTACACCTACGAGCAGTACTTC. Its protein product is CASSLERYTYEQYF.